One T cell receptor beta chain is described in this entry. Its antigen is still unknown. Base qualities are missing; no much larger clone stands one base away. The CDR3 sequence holds 14 residues, the cysteine and phenylalanine included. Only the CDR3 DNA stays, 42 bases, in frame from base 1. Per the germline V gene, MNHEY is the CDR1 and SVGAGI is the CDR2. V drops 0 bases and J drops 5 bases, leaving 10 bases in between. Following the manufacturer's recommendations, the immunoSEQ kit was used to generate TCR beta libraries from genomic DNA. To prepare the libraries, a first multiplex PCR with proprietary primers was run, followed by a second PCR that added unique barcodes, and a bead cleanup was done after each round. A kit-provided positive control reaction and a negative control reaction were included in every sample batch. The final libraries were assessed on an Agilent 4200 TapeStation D1000 ScreenTape, pooled by volume, and quantified by qPCR. Sequencing ran on an Illumina NextSeq500 with a MidOutput 150-cycle cartridge, using 156 Read1 and 15 Index1 cycles with kit custom primers. The pooled library was loaded at approximately 1 pM, and approximately 20% PhiX control was spiked in. The published analysis was carried out like this. The vendor-processed data were analyzed in R, and a clonotype was defined as all T cells that share the same CDR3 nucleotide sequence. For clone abundance analyses, frequencies were normalized to the 10,000 most abundant clones per sample. Public T cell clones, which averaged fewer than five per sample, were excluded before analysis. An abundance difference of at least 32-fold between compartments was the criterion for calling clonotypes tumor-enriched or baseline blood-enriched. A beta-binomial differential abundance model was used to identify clonotypes that were expanded or contracted between blood time points. Tumor-blood repertoire similarity was measured with the Baroni-Urbani and Buser coefficient, and group comparisons used two-tailed Wilcoxon tests in R. The source is immuneACCESS, and TCRdb retained only in-frame sequences with V and J called. Part of the clones is not carried over; for the studies checked, unresolved V genes explain less than half of this, and the remainder is unexplained. The DNA was the basis for D and trimming; V, J and clone size are from that table. A total of 130,000 or so clones appear in this sample, roughly 84% of them only once. About 12% of the sample is held by the ten biggest clonotypes.

Explained via the paper, the time point label denotes: baseline pretreatment blood. Taken with the paper, the label for treatment or condition translates to: 15 Gy SBRT to primary tumor, nephrectomy 4 weeks later. To follow tumor-enriched clonotypes, serial peripheral blood was collected from radiation-treated patients at baseline and at 2 weeks and 4 weeks after SBRT. Every patient's renal cell carcinoma showed clear cell pathology. Genomic DNA for TCR sequencing was prepared using the QIAamp DNA Blood Mini Kit (Qiagen). Samples were included in the analyses only if all quality control checks were passed. The sample is drawn from a study of radiation and T cells in renal cell carcinoma (dated by TCRdb to 2020 to 2021). A note on the overall study: Samples were obtained from a clinical trial, in which 15 Gy stereotactic body radiation therapy was delivered to primary renal cell carcinomas and nephrectomy was performed 4 weeks later. Across all 53 samples, over 4,000,000 unique CDR3 nucleotide sequences encoding about 2.4 million unique CDR3 amino acid sequences were identified. In total, fewer than 55 samples underwent TCR beta sequencing: 25 or so tumors plus 27 peripheral blood samples. The investigation overall reported the following: Dynamics of the blood repertoire were not tracked past 4 weeks after treatment. In blood, the top tumor clonotypes increased from baseline to 2 weeks after radiation and then shrank by 4 weeks, which suggests a temporary expansion of tumor-resident clones. The single-armed trial design could not address effects of radiation dose or scheduling on the TCR repertoire. No pretreatment tumor biopsies were available, so the baseline intratumoral presence of clonotypes could not be determined.

The V gene is TRBV6-5 and the J gene is TRBJ2-5; the D gene lacks a confident call. The sequence was collected from a woman aged 45-59 years with renal cell carcinoma. The sequencing here drew on blood, taken from a patient whose treatment included radiotherapy and nephrectomy. The CDR3 has the sequence CASSYSSRRETQYF. The DNA sequence is given as TGTGCCAGCAGTTACTCGAGCAGACGGGAGACCCAGTACTTC.